These 3 T cell receptor beta chains originate from one sample sequenced in a study of T cells in Graves' hyperthyroidism and ophthalmopathy (dated by TCRdb to the late 2010s). The library was produced with multiplex PCR. TCRdb lists the instrument as Illumina HiSeq 2000. The TCR beta CDR3 regions were amplified from the RNA transcripts. For the first round of RT-PCR on the TCR CDR3, the HTBI primer set was used together with the Qiagen OneStep RT-PCR kit. TCRdb reran the public reads through fastp at Q25 and MiXCR, keeping productive beta chains. Each entry is one CDR3 protein sequence, shown with its most common DNA and genes. The sample data list 490,000 or so distinct CDR3 sequences, and about 15% of these were observed just once. The leading ten clones occupy approximately 30% of the sample. Sequencing input: blood. The receptor set was obtained from a woman in her 30s with Graves' ophthalmopathy.

This clonotype was picked up many times. J is TRBJ1-1 and V is TRBV12-3 or TRBV12-4; tentatively, D is TRBD1 (6 bases). CDR3 size: 12 residues. The germline V and J ends were trimmed by 6 bases and 11 bases, with 16 bases remaining between them. The CDR3 coding sequence is TGTGCCAGCAGCCCCCCCGGGGGGCGGGCTTTCTTT. Residues: CASSPPGGRAFF.

This clonotype occurred many times. The rearrangement joins TRBV7-2 to TRBJ2-7; tentative D call: TRBD2 (5 bases). V gave up 4 bases and J gave up 1 base, with 11 bases separating them. CDR1 and CDR2 from the germline V gene are SGHTA and FQGNSA. CDR3 length: 14 residues. CDR3 sequence reads: CASSSSGLSYEQYF. CDR3 DNA sequence: TGTGCCAGCAGCTCCTCGGGGTTGTCCTACGAGCAGTACTTC.

This chain uses TRBV4-3 with TRBJ2-1, with 10 nucleotides matching TRBD2. This CDR3 spans 16 amino acids. Unmatched junction bases numbered 6, after V lost 0 bases and J lost 7 bases. Per the germline V gene, CDR1 is LGHNA and CDR2 is YSLEER. In DNA, the CDR3 is TGCGCCAGCAGCCAAGACCTAGCGGGAGTGGGGAATGAGCAGTTCTTC. Its protein is CASSQDLAGVGNEQFF.